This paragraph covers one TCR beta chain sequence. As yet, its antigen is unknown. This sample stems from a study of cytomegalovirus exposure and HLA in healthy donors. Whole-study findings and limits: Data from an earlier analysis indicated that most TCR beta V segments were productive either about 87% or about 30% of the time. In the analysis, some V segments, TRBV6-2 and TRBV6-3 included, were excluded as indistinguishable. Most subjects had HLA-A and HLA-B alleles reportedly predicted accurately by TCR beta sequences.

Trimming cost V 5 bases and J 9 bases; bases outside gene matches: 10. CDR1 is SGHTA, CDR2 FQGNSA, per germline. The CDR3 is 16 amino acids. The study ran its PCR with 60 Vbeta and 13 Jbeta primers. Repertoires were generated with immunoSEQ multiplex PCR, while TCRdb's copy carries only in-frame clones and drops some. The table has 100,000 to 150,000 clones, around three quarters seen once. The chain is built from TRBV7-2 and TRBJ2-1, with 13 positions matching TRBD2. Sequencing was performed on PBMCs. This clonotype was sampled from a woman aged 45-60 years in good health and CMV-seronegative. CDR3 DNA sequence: TGTGCCAGCAGCGCCAGGACTAGCGGGAGTGGGGGTGAGCAGTTCTTC. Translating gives CASSARTSGSGGEQFF.